A selection of T cell receptor beta chains follows, all from one sample in a study of shared clonotypes between healthy human individuals. Here immunoSEQ multiplex PCR was the method, and the copy in TCRdb shows in-frame clones only, minus some. This sample yields some 2,500,000 clones, of which just under 95% are seen a single time; approximately 0.41% belongs to the top ten. Sequencing was carried out using naive CD4+ T cells from PBMCs. All receptors derive from a man between 18 and 35 years old in good health. Some clones in this sample may be carry-over from other donors' samples. The CDR3 runs from the conserved cysteine through the conserved F or W. D genes are given only for firm matches. The size entry is marked missing in some rows and otherwise reads once, few, many or a size class.

j_call v_call d_call clone_size cdr3_aa cdr3_nt
TRBJ2-1 TRBV28 TRBD2 once CASKGSSGRVRGNEQFF TGTGCCAGCAAGGGGTCTAGCGGGAGGGTTAGAGGGAATGAGCAGTTCTTC
TRBJ2-3 TRBV27 - once CASSLFGEYADTQYF TGTGCCAGCAGTTTATTCGGGGAATATGCAGATACGCAGTATTTT
TRBJ1-2 TRBV18 - - CASSPAGANYGYTF TGTGCCAGCTCACCAGCTGGGGCGAACTATGGCTACACCTTC
TRBJ2-7 TRBV6-5 TRBD1 - CASSQRQGDEQYF TGTGCCAGCAGTCAACGACAGGGGGACGAGCAGTACTTC
TRBJ1-2 TRBV5-1 - - CASSSTWGRINYGYTF TGCGCCAGCAGCTCGACCTGGGGCAGAATTAACTATGGCTACACCTTC
TRBJ2-2 TRBV11-3 - - CASSLSATGELFF TGTGCCAGCAGCTTATCGGCAACCGGGGAGCTGTTTTTT
TRBJ1-2 TRBV27 - - CASSLSGTYGYTF TGTGCCAGCAGTTTATCCGGTACTTATGGCTACACCTTC
TRBJ2-1 TRBV5-1 TRBD1 - CASSLNPGQEANEQFF TGCGCCAGCAGCTTAAATCCGGGACAGGAGGCCAATGAGCAGTTCTTC
TRBJ2-7 TRBV4-1 - - CASSALDYVGYEQYF TGCGCCAGCAGCGCTTTGGACTATGTTGGGTACGAGCAGTACTTC
TRBJ1-5 TRBV10-3 - few CAISERGSGNQPQHF TGTGCCATCAGTGAGCGCGGTTCCGGCAATCAGCCCCAGCATTTT
TRBJ1-1 TRBV19 - - CASSIGQGYVNTEAFF TGTGCCAGTAGTATAGGGCAGGGGTACGTGAACACTGAAGCTTTCTTT
TRBJ2-5 TRBV30 TRBD2 - CAWSGWGGYLGETQYF TGTGCCTGGAGTGGATGGGGAGGGTACCTCGGGGAGACCCAGTACTTC
TRBJ1-1 TRBV11-2 - - CASRRWGRGGTEAFF TGTGCCAGCAGAAGATGGGGACGGGGGGGCACTGAAGCTTTCTTT
TRBJ1-4 TRBV6-1 TRBD1 - CASSIRGREGEKLFF TGTGCCAGCAGTATCAGGGGGCGCGAGGGCGAAAAACTGTTTTTT
TRBJ2-1 TRBV5-1 TRBD2 - CASSLTSGSQEQFF TGCGCCAGCAGCTTGACTAGCGGGAGTCAGGAGCAGTTCTTC
TRBJ2-7 TRBV9 - - CASSPEGNEQYF TGTGCCAGCAGCCCAGAAGGGAACGAGCAGTACTTC
TRBJ2-7 TRBV9 TRBD1 - CASSARTGSSYEQYF TGTGCCAGCAGCGCCCGGACAGGAAGCTCCTACGAGCAGTACTTC
TRBJ2-3 TRBV11-2 - - CASSFRRSTDTQYF TGTGCCAGCAGCTTTCGCAGGAGCACAGATACGCAGTATTTT
TRBJ2-1 TRBV4-3 - - CASSPPRGNSYNEQFF TGCGCCAGCAGTCCCCCCCGGGGAAACTCCTACAATGAGCAGTTCTTC
TRBJ2-7 TRBV6-1 - once CASRPGLKLYEQYF TGTGCCAGCAGGCCGGGACTGAAGCTCTACGAGCAGTACTTC
TRBJ1-1 TRBV30 TRBD1 - CAWSQGADTEAFF TGTGCCTGGAGTCAGGGGGCGGACACTGAAGCTTTCTTT
TRBJ2-3 TRBV6-4 - - CASSSGTATDTQYF TGTGCCAGCAGTTCCGGGACTGCCACAGATACGCAGTATTTT
TRBJ2-7 TRBV5-1 - - CASSLGDTVYEQYF TGCGCCAGCAGCTTAGGAGACACCGTCTACGAGCAGTACTTC
TRBJ1-5 TRBV4-1 - - CASSQVTAGKGQPQHF TGCGCCAGCAGCCAAGTTACGGCAGGGAAAGGTCAGCCCCAGCATTTT